This TCR beta chain is from a study of graft-versus-host responses after intestinal transplantation. The method was immunoSEQ multiplex PCR; TCRdb's version includes in-frame clones alone and lacks a portion of them. The sample includes about 96,000 clones, 80% to 95% of them seen just once. The germline V gene encodes CDR1 SGHDT and CDR2 YYEEEE. V gave up 4 bases and J gave up 3 bases, with 10 bases separating them. The CDR3 has 13 amino acids. About this clone: What it recognizes is unknown.

The rearrangement links TRBV5-6 to TRBJ2-5; D is perhaps TRBD1 (5 bases). This sequence originates from a human donor who received an intestinal transplant. The sequenced sample was unstimulated CD4+ T cells sorted from spleen or lymph node cells, obtained before intestinal transplant. CDR3 sequence reads: CASSMDTKETQYF. The DNA of the CDR3 is TGTGCCAGCAGCATGGACACTAAAGAGACCCAGTACTTC.